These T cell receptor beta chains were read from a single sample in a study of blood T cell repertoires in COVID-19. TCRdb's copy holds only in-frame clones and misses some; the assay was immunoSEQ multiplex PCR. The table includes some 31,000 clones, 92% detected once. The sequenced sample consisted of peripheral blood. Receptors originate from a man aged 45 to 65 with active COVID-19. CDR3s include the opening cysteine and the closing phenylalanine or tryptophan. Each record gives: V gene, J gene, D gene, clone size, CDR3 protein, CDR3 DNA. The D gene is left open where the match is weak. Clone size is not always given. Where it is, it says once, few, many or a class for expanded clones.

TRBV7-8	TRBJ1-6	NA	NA	CASSYRQAPPFDSPLHF	TGTGCCAGCAGCTACAGACAGGCCCCACCTTTCGATTCACCCCTCCACTTT
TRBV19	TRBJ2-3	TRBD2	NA	CASSSTGTSESTQYF	TGTGCCAGTAGTTCAACCGGGACTAGCGAGAGTACGCAGTATTTT
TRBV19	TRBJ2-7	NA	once	CASSNSRYEQYF	TGTGCCAGTAGTAACTCCCGCTACGAGCAGTACTTC
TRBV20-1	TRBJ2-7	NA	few	CSASEQESYEQYF	TGCAGTGCTAGTGAACAGGAATCCTACGAGCAGTACTTC
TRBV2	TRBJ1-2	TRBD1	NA	CASSEALDRWYGYTF	TGTGCCAGCAGTGAAGCGTTGGACAGGTGGTATGGCTACACCTTC
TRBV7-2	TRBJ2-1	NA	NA	CASTHDEQFF	TGTGCCAGCACCCATGATGAGCAGTTCTTC
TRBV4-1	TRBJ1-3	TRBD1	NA	CASSRDRVSGNTIYF	TGCGCCAGCAGCCGGGACAGGGTCTCTGGAAACACCATATATTTT
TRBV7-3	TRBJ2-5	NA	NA	CASSLIARGGETQYF	TGTGCCAGCAGCTTAATAGCACGGGGAGGAGAGACCCAGTACTTC
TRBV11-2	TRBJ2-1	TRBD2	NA	CASSPFGGRANNEQFF	TGTGCCAGCAGCCCGTTTGGCGGGAGGGCGAACAATGAGCAGTTCTTC
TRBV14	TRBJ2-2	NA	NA	CASSWDMNTGELFF	TGTGCCAGCAGCTGGGACATGAACACCGGGGAGCTGTTTTTT
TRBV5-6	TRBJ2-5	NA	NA	CASSFVDRTQETQYF	TGTGCCAGCAGCTTCGTTGACAGAACCCAAGAGACCCAGTACTTC
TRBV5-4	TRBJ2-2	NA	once	CASTNGAGNTGELFF	TGTGCCAGCACCAATGGGGCAGGGAACACCGGGGAGCTGTTTTTT
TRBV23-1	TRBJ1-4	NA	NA	CASSQDSSVATNEKLFF	TGCGCCAGCAGTCAAGACAGTAGTGTGGCAACTAATGAAAAACTGTTTTTT
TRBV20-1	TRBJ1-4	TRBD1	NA	CSASWQGAQKLFF	TGCAGTGCTAGTTGGCAGGGGGCTCAAAAACTGTTTTTT
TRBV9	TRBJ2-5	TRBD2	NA	CASSVRVLGEGGETQYF	TGTGCCAGCAGCGTAAGGGTACTAGGGGAGGGAGGAGAGACCCAGTACTTC
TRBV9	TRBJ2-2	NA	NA	CASSVAGTGELFF	TGTGCCAGCAGCGTAGCGGGTACCGGGGAGCTGTTTTTT
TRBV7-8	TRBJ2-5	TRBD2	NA	CASSPRGLATQETQYF	TGTGCCAGCAGCCCCCGGGGACTAGCGACCCAAGAGACCCAGTACTTC
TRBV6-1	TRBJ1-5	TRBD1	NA	CASSEFQGVGNQPQHF	TGTGCCAGCAGTGAGTTCCAGGGGGTGGGCAATCAGCCCCAGCATTTT
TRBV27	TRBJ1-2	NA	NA	CASSSRQGHGGYTF	TGTGCCAGCAGTTCTCGGCAGGGACACGGGGGCTACACCTTC
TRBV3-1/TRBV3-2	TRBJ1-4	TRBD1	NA	CASSPQGASEKLFF	TGTGCCAGCAGCCCACAGGGGGCCAGTGAAAAACTGTTTTTT
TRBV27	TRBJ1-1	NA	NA	CASIGGLGAMNTEAFF	TGTGCCAGCATCGGGGGTTTAGGGGCCATGAACACTGAAGCTTTCTTT
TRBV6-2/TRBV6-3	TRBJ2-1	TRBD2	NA	CASSYGLAHNEQFF	TGTGCCAGCAGTTACGGACTAGCGCACAATGAGCAGTTCTTC
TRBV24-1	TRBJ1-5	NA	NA	CATSDSSTGDQHF	TGTGCCACCAGTGATTCCTCTACAGGTGACCAGCATTTT
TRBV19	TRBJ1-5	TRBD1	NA	CASSPETGYSNQPQHF	TGTGCCAGTAGTCCTGAGACAGGGTATAGCAATCAGCCCCAGCATTTT
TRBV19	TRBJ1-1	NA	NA	CARAEGLGTEAFF	TGTGCCAGGGCGGAGGGTCTGGGTACTGAAGCTTTCTTT
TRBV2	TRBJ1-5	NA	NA	CASKGEGIQPQHF	TGTGCCAGCAAAGGGGAGGGGATTCAGCCCCAGCATTTT